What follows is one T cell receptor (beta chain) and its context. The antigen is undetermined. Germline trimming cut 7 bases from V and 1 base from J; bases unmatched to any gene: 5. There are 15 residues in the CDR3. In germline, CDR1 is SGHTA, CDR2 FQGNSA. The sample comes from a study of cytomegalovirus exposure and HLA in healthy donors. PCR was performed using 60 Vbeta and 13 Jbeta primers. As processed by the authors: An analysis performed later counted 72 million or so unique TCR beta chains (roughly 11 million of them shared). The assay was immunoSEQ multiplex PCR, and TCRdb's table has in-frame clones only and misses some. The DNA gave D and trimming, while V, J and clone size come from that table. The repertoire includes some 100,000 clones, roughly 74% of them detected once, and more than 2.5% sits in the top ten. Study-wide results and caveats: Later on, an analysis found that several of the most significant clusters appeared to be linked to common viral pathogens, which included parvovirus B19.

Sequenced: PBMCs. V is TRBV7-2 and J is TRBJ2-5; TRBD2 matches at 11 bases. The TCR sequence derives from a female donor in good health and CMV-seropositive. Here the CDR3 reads CASTIAGGPQETQYF. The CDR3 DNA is TGTGCCAGCACCATAGCGGGAGGGCCCCAAGAGACCCAGTACTTC.